This T cell receptor (beta chain) was found in a study of blood T cell repertoires in COVID-19. Study summary: From the United States, Italy and Spain came samples of acute and convalescent COVID-19.

Profiling relied on immunoSEQ multiplex PCR, and the TCRdb table lists in-frame clones only, not all of them. The table shows roughly 130,000 clones, with 84% occurring only once. This CDR3 has 14 amino acids. V was clipped by 0 bases and J by 3 bases; unmatched bases: 5. Germline V CDR1 and CDR2: SQVTM, ANQGSEA. The rearrangement links TRBV29-1 to TRBJ2-7; the match to TRBD1 covers 7 bases. Sequenced input: PBMCs or T cells enriched from blood (not recorded which). The source is a woman in her thirties who had recovered from COVID-19. As DNA, the CDR3 is TGCAGCGTTGAAGATCGAAGGACAGGCTACGAGCAGTACTTC. Translating it yields CSVEDRRTGYEQYF.